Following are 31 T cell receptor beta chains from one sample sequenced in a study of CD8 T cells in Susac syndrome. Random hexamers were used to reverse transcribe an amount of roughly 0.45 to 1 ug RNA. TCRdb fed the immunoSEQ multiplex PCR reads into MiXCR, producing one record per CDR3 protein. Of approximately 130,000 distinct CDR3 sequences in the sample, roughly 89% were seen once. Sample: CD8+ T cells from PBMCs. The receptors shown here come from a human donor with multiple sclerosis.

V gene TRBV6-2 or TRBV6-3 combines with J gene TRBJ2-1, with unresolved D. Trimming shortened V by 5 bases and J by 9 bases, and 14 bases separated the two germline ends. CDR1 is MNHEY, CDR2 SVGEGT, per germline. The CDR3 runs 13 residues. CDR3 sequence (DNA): TGTGCCAGCAGTCAATACCAGGCTACTGAGCAGTTCTTC. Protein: CASSQYQATEQFF.

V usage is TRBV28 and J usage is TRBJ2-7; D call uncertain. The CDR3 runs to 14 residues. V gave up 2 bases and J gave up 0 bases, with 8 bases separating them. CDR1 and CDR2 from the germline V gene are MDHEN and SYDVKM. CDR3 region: CASSLIPGSYEQYF. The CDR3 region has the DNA TGTGCCAGCAGTTTAATCCCCGGCTCCTACGAGCAGTACTTC.

CDR3 nucleotides: TGTGCCAGCTCACCGATCGGCGGGAGCTCCTACAATGAGCAGTTCTTC. This gives the protein CASSPIGGSSYNEQFF. The chain carries TRBV18 and TRBJ2-1, with 7 bases that match TRBD2. The CDR3 spans 16 residues. The junction had 5 bases not matched to a gene; V was cut back by 3 bases and J by 0 bases. In germline, CDR1 is KGHSH, CDR2 LQKENI.

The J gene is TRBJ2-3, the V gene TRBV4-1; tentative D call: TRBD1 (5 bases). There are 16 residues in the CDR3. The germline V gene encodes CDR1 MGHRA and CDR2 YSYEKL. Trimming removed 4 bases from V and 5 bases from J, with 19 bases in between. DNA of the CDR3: TGCGCCAGCAGCCCTAAAGTAGGGGCTTTACGAGATACGCAGTATTTT. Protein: CASSPKVGALRDTQYF.

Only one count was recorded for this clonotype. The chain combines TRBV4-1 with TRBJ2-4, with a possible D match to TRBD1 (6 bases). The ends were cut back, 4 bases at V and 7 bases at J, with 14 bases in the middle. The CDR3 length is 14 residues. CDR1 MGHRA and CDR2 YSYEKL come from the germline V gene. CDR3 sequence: CASSLDKGVNIQYF. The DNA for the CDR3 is TGCGCCAGCAGCCTCGATAAGGGGGTTAACATTCAGTACTTC.

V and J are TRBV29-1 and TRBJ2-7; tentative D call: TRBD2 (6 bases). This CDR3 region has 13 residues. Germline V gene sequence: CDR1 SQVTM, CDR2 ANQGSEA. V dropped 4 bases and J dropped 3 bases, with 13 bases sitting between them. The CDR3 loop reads CSVGSGELYEQYF. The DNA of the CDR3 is TGCAGCGTTGGCTCGGGAGAGCTCTACGAGCAGTACTTC.

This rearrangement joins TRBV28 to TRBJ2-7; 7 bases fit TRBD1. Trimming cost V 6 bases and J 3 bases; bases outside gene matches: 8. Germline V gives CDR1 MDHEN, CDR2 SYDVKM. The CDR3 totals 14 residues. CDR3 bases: TGTGCCAGCAGATGGACAGGAACTAGCTACGAGCAGTACTTC. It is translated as CASRWTGTSYEQYF.

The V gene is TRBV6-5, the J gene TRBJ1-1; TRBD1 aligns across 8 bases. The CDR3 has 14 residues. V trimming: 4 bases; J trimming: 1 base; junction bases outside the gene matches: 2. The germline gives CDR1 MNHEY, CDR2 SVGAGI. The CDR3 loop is CASSWGQENTEAFF. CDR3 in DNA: TGTGCCAGCAGTTGGGGACAGGAGAACACTGAAGCTTTCTTT.

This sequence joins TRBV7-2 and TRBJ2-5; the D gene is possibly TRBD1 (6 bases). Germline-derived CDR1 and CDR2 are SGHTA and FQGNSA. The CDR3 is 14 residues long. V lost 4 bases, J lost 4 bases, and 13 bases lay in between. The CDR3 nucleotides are TGTGCCAGCAGCTATGTGGGGGCGGGAGAGACCCAGTACTTC. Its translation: CASSYVGAGETQYF.

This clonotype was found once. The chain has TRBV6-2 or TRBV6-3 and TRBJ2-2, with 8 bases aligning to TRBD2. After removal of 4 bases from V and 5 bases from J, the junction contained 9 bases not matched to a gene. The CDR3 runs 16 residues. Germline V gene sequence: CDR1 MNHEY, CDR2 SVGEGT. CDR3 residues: CASSFPGTRRTGELFF. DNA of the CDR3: TGTGCCAGCAGTTTCCCCGGGACTAGGCGTACCGGGGAGCTGTTTTTT.

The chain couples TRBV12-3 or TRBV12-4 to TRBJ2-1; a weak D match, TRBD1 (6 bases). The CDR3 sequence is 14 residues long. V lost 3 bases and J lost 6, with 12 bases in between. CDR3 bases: TGTGCCAGCAGTTTCCGGACAGTCGCCAATGAGCAGTTCTTC. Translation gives CASSFRTVANEQFF.

The DNA of the CDR3 is TGTGCCAGCAGCCCCAGGGCGGGAGGTTGGAATGAGCAGTTCTTC. Amino acids: CASSPRAGGWNEQFF. V usage is TRBV11-2 and J usage is TRBJ2-1, with 8 bases lining up with TRBD2. Trimming took 5 bases from V and 7 from J; bases not matched to a gene: 10. This CDR3 has 15 residues. Germline V gives CDR1 SGHAT, CDR2 FQNNGV.

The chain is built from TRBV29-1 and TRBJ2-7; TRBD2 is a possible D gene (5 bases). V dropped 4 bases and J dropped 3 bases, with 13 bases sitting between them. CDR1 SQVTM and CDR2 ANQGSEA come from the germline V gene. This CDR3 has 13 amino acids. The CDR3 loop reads CSVARGGIYEQYF. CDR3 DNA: TGCAGCGTTGCCCGAGGAGGCATCTACGAGCAGTACTTC.

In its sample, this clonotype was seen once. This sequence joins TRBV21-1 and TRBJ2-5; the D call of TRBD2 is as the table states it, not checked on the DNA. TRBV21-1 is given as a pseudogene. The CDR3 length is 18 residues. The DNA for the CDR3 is TGTGCCAGCATCTCGACCTCCCGGGGCAGCGGGAGGTCGGAGACCCAGTACTTC. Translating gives CASISTSRGSGRSETQYF.

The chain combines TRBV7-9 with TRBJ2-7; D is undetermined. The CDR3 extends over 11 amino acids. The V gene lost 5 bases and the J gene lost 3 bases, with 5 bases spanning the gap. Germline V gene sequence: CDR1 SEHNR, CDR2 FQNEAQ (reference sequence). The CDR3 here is CASSNDYEQYF. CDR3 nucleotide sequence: TGTGCCAGCAGCAATGACTACGAGCAGTACTTC.

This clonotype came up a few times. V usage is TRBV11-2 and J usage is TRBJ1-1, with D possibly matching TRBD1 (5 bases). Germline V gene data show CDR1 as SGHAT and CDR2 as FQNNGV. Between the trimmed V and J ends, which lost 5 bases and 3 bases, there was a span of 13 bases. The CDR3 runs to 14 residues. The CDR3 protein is CASSTWAGHTEAFF. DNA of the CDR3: TGTGCCAGCAGCACCTGGGCGGGACACACTGAAGCTTTCTTT.

The CDR3 DNA sequence: TGCAGCGCCTACTTACCGGGGGCGGTAGTCGCCGGGGAGCTGTTTTTT. Amino acids: CSAYLPGAVVAGELFF. V and J are TRBV29-1 and TRBJ2-2; D assignment may be TRBD1 or TRBD2 (6 bases each). The CDR3 runs to 16 residues. Germline CDR1 and CDR2: SQVTM and ANQGSEA. Trimming took 7 bases from V and 6 from J, leaving 24 bases between them.

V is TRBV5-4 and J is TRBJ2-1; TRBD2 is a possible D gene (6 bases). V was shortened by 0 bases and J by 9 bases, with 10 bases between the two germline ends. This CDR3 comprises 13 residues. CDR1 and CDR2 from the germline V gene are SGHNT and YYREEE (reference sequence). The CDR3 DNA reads TGTGCCAGCAGCTTGGAACCGGAGGGTGAGCAGTTCTTC. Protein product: CASSLEPEGEQFF.

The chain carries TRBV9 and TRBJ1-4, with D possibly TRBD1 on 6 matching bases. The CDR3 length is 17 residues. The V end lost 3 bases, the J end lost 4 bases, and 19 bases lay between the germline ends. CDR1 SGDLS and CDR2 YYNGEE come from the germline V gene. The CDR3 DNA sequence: TGTGCCAGCAGCGCGTCGAGGTGGCAGGGGATTAATGAAAAACTGTTTTTT. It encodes CASSASRWQGINEKLFF.

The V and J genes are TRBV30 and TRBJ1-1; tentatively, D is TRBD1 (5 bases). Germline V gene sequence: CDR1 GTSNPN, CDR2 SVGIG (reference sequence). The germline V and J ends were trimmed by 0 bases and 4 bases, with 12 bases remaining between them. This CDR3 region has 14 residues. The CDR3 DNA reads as TGTGCCTGGAGTGTACGTCAGGGAGGCACTGAAGCTTTCTTT. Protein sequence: CAWSVRQGGTEAFF.

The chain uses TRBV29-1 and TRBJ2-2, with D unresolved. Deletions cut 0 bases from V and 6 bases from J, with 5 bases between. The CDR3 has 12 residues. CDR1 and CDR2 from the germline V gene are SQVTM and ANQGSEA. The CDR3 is CSVEERSGELFF. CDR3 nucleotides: TGCAGCGTTGAAGAAAGGTCCGGGGAGCTGTTTTTT.

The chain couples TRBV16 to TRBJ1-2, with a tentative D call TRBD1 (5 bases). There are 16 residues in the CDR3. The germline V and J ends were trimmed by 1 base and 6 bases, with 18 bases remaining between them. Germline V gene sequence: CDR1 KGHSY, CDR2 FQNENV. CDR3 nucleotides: TGTGCCAGCAGCCAATACCCCGGGGGGGAGAAGGATGGCTACACCTTC. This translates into CASSQYPGGEKDGYTF.

The DNA for the CDR3 is TGTGCCAGCAGCCCTCAAATGAACACTGAAGCTTTCTTT. Translated, it gives CASSPQMNTEAFF. The chain employs TRBV7-9 and TRBJ1-1; D gene unclear. This CDR3 is 13 amino acids long. Germline V gene lookup returns CDR1 SEHNR and CDR2 FQNEAQ (reference sequence). Trimming removed 5 bases from V and 0 bases from J, with 7 bases in between.

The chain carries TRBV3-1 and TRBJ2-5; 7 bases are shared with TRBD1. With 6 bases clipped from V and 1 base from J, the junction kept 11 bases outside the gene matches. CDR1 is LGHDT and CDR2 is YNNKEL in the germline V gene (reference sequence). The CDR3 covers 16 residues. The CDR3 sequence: CASSPANTGVQETQYF. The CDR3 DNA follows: TGTGCCAGCAGTCCAGCGAATACAGGGGTCCAAGAGACCCAGTACTTC.

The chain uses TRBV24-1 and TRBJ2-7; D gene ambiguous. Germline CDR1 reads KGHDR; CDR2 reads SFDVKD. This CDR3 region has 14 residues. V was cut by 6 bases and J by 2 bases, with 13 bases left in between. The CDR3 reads CATSPVSAPYEQYF. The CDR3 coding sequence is TGTGCCACCAGTCCGGTCTCGGCCCCCTACGAGCAGTACTTC.

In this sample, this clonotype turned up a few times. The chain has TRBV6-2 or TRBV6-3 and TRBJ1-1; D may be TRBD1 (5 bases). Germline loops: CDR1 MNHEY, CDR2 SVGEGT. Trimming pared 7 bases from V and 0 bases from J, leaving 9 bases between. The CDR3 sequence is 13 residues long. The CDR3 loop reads CASTGVMNTEAFF. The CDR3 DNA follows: TGTGCCAGCACGGGGGTAATGAACACTGAAGCTTTCTTT.

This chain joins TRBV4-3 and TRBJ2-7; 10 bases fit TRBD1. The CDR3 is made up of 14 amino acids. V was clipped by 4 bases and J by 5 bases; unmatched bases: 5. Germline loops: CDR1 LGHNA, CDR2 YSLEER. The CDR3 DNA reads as TGCGCCAGCAGCCTGGGGACAGGGGAGGACGAGCAGTACTTC. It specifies CASSLGTGEDEQYF.

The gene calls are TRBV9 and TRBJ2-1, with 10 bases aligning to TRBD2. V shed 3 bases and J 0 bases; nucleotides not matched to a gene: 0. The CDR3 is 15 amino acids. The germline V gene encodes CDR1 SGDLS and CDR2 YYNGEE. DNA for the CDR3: TGTGCCAGCAGCGCTAGCGGGAGCTCCTACAATGAGCAGTTCTTC. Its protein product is CASSASGSSYNEQFF. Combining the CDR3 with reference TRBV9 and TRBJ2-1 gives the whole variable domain DSGVTQTPKHLITATGQRVTLRCSPRSGDLSVYWYQQSLDQGLQFLIQYYNGEERAKGNILERFSAQQFPDLHSELNLSSLELGDSALYFCASSASGSSYNEQFFGPGTRLTVL.

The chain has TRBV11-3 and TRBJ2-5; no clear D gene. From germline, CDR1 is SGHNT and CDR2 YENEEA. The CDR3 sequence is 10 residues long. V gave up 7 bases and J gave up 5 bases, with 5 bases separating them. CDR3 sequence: CASTFETQYF. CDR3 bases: TGTGCCAGCACATTCGAGACCCAGTACTTC.

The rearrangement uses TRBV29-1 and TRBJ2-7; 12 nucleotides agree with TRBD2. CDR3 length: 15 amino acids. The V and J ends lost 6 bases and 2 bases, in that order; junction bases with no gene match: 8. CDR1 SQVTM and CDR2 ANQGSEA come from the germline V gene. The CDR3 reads CSVDILAGGTYEQYF. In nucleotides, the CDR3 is TGCAGCGTGGACATACTAGCGGGAGGAACCTACGAGCAGTACTTC.

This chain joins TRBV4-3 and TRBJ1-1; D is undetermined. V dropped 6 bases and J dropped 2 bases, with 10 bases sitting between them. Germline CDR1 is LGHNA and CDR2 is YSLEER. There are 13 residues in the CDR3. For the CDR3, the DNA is TGCGCCAGCAGTCCTGACATCAACACTGAAGCTTTCTTT. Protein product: CASSPDINTEAFF.